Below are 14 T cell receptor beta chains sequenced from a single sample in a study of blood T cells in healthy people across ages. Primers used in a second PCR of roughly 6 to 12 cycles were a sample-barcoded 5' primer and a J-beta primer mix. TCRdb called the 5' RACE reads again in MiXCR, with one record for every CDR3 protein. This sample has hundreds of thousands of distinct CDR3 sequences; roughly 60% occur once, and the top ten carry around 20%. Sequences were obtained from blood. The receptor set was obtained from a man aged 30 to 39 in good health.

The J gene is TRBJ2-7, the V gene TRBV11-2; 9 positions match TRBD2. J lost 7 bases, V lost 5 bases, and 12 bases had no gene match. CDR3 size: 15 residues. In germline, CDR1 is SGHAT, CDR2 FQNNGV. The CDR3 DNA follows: TGTGCCAGCAGCGTTCTAGCGGGAAAATACAATGAGCAGTACTTC. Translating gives CASSVLAGKYNEQYF.

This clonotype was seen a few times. In DNA form, the CDR3 reads TGTGCCAGCAGCCAAGACCTTGGGCAAGATACGCAGTATTTT. Translation gives CASSQDLGQDTQYF. The chain joins TRBV4-2 to TRBJ2-3; no definite D call. The CDR3 spans 14 residues. Trimming stripped 0 bases from V and 5 bases from J, with 9 bases between. The germline V gene has CDR1 LGHNA and CDR2 YNFKEQ.

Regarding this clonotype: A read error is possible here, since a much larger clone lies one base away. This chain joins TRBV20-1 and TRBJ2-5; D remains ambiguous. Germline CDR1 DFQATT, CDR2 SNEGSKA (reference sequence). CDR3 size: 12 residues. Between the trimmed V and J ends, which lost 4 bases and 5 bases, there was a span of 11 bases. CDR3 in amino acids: CSATSDRETQYF. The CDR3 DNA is TGCAGTGCTACGTCGGACCGGGAGACCCAGTACTTC.

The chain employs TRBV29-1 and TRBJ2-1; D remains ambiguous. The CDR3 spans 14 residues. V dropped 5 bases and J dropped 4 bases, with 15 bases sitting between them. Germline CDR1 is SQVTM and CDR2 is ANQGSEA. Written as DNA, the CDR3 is TGCAGCGTTCAGACCGGGTTGGGGTACAATGAGCAGTTCTTC. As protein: CSVQTGLGYNEQFF.

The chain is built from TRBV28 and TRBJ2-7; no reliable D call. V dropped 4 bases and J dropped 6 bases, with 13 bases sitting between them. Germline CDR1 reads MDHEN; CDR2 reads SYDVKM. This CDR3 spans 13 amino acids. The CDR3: CASSSRLFSEQYF. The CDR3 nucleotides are TGTGCCAGCAGTTCCCGACTTTTTAGCGAGCAGTACTTC.

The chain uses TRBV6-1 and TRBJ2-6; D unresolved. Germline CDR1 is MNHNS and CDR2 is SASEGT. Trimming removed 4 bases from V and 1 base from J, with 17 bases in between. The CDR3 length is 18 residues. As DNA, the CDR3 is TGTGCCAGCAGTGCCTACGCAAAGGGATCTTCTGGGGCCAACGTCCTGACTTTC. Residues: CASSAYAKGSSGANVLTF.

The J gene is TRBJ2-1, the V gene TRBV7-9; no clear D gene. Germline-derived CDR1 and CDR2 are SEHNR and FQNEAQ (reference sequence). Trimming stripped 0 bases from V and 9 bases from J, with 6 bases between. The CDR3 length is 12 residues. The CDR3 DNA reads TGTGCCAGCAGCTTAGCCGCAGTTGAGCAGTTCTTC. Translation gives CASSLAAVEQFF.

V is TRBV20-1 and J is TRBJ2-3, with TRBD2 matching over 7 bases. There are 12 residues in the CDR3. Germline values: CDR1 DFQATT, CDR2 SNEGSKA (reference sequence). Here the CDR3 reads CPRRSGKDTQYF. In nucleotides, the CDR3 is TGCCCGAGGAGGAGCGGGAAGGATACGCAGTATTTT.

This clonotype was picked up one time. The CDR3 nucleotides are TGCAGTGCTAGGAGACAGGGATCGCACGAGCAGTACTTC. Amino acid sequence: CSARRQGSHEQYF. The V call is TRBV20-1, the J call TRBJ2-7; 7 bases are shared with TRBD1. Germline V gives CDR1 DFQATT, CDR2 SNEGSKA (reference sequence). This CDR3 region has 13 residues. V was clipped by 3 bases and J by 5 bases; unmatched bases: 7.

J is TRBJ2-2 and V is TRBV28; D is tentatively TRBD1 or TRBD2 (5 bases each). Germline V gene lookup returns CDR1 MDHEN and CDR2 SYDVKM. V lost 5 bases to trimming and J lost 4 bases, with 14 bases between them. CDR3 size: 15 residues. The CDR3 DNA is TGTGCCAGCAGTCAGGGATCCGCGGGCACCGGGGAGCTGTTTTTT. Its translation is CASSQGSAGTGELFF. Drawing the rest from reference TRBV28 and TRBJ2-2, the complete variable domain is DVKVTQSSRYLVKRTGEKVFLECVQDMDHENMFWYRQDPGLGLRLIYFSYDVKMKEKGDIPEGYSVSREKKERFSLILESASTNQTSMYLCASSQGSAGTGELFFGEGSRLTVL.

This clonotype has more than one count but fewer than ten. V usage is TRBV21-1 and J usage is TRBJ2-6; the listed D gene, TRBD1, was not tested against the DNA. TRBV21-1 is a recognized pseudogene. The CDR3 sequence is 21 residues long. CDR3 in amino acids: CASSNTRVRTGIYSGANVLTF. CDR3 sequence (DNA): TGTGCCAGCAGCAATACTCGAGTCAGGACAGGAATTTACTCTGGGGCCAACGTCCTGACTTTC.

As DNA, the CDR3 is TGCAGTGCGGCGGGGGTGATCGAGCAGTACTTC. It encodes CSAAGVIEQYF. This rearrangement joins TRBV20-1 to TRBJ2-7, with 7 bases identical to TRBD2. Trimming at V came to 6 bases and at J to 6 bases, leaving 5 bases not matched to a gene. The CDR3 sequence is 11 residues long. Germline CDR1 reads DFQATT; CDR2 reads SNEGSKA (reference sequence).

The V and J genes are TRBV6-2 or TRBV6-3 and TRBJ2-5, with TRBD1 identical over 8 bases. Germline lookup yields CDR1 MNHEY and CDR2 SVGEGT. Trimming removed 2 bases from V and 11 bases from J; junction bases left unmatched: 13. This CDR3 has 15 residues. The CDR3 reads CASSYARAGGNEQYF. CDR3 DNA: TGTGCCAGCAGTTACGCTCGGGCAGGGGGCAATGAGCAGTACTTC.

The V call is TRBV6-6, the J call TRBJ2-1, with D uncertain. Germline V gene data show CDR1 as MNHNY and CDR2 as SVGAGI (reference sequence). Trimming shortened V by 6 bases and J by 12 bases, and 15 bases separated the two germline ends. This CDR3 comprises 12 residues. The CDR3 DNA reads TGTGCCAGCAGACCCGACACGCAGTTGCAGTTCTTC. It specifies CASRPDTQLQFF.